Listed below are T cell receptor beta chains from one sample, sequenced in a study of spatial heterogeneity in lung cancer. Via MiXCR, TCRdb re-called the 5' RACE reads, giving one row per CDR3 protein. This table has 36,000 or so distinct CDR3 sequences, roughly 5% appearing once. The sample was PBMCs, taken at surgery. These receptor sequences come from a female donor with early-stage non-small cell lung cancer. The CDR3 runs from the conserved cysteine through the conserved F or W. D genes are given only for firm matches. Where a row states a size, it is once, few, many or the class of an expanded clone; other rows omit it.

many TRBD2 TRBJ2-2 TRBV7-6 CASSFSPPSSGGDPGELFF TGTGCCAGCAGCTTTAGTCCCCCCTCTAGCGGGGGGGACCCCGGGGAGCTGTTTTTT
many - TRBJ2-3 TRBV5-4 CASSLAASEDTQYF TGTGCCAGCAGCTTGGCGGCTAGCGAAGATACGCAGTATTTT
many - TRBJ2-1 TRBV24-1 CATSDWQGKVNEQFF TGTGCCACCAGTGATTGGCAGGGAAAAGTCAATGAGCAGTTCTTC
many TRBD2 TRBJ2-3 TRBV9 CASSVGTSGPRDTQYF TGTGCCAGCAGCGTGGGGACTAGCGGCCCCCGCGATACGCAGTATTTT
many - TRBJ2-3 TRBV5-4 CASSLGTASDTQYF TGTGCCAGCAGCTTGGGGACAGCCTCAGATACGCAGTATTTT
few - TRBJ2-1 TRBV3-1 CASSADGLALSSYNEQFF TGTGCCAGCAGCGCCGATGGGCTAGCTCTCAGCTCCTACAATGAGCAGTTCTTC
- TRBD2 TRBJ2-7 TRBV15 CATSRGPSGSYEQYF TGTGCCACCAGCAGAGGCCCTAGCGGGAGCTACGAGCAGTACTTC
many - TRBJ2-7 TRBV5-4 CASSLGTGGYEQYF TGTGCCAGCAGCTTGGGGACCGGCGGCTACGAGCAGTACTTC
many TRBD2 TRBJ2-7 TRBV6-5 CASSYSTKRGYEQYF TGTGCCAGCAGTTACTCGACAAAGCGGGGATACGAGCAGTACTTC
many - TRBJ2-1 TRBV4-3 CASSQDVAAYNEQFF TGCGCCAGCAGCCAAGATGTGGCGGCATACAATGAGCAGTTCTTC
many TRBD1 TRBJ2-1 TRBV19 CASSSGQGIGNEQFF TGTGCCAGTAGTAGCGGACAGGGGATAGGGAATGAGCAGTTCTTC
many - TRBJ2-5 TRBV5-1 CASSLARQQETQYF TGCGCCAGCAGCTTGGCCCGACAGCAAGAGACCCAGTACTTC
many TRBD1 TRBJ1-4 TRBV10-3 CAISEALGDSHEKLFF TGTGCCATCAGTGAGGCTTTAGGGGACAGCCATGAAAAACTGTTTTTT
- - TRBJ1-5 TRBV30 CAWRGTGGNQPQHF TGTGCCTGGAGGGGGACGGGCGGAAATCAGCCCCAGCATTTT
many - TRBJ2-7 TRBV7-9 CASSLGVYRAYEQYF TGTGCCAGCAGCTTAGGAGTTTACAGGGCCTACGAGCAGTACTTC
many TRBD2 TRBJ2-3 TRBV10-3 CAISRPGGSVGTDTQYF TGTGCCATCAGTCGACCCGGGGGGTCGGTTGGCACAGATACGCAGTATTTT